Shown below are 27 T cell receptor beta chains from a single sample sequenced in a study of CD8+ T cells in alopecia areata. Following RNA extraction, reverse transcription yielded cDNA that acted as the sequencing template. Some clones are missing from TCRdb's copy, which holds only in-frame ones; the method was immunoSEQ multiplex PCR. Found here are fewer than 200,000 clones, 67% of them singletons; the top ten hold 9.5% to 12%. Sequenced material: CD8+ T cells sorted from blood, taken at week 0. These receptors were collected from a human donor with alopecia areata.

CDR3 nucleotide sequence: TGCGCCAGCAGCTTGTGGACAGACTCTGGGGCCAACGTCCTGACTTTC. Its translation is CASSLWTDSGANVLTF. The J gene is TRBJ2-6, the V gene TRBV5-1, with a possible D match to TRBD1 (6 bases). CDR3 length: 16 residues. The V gene lost 1 base and the J gene lost 0 bases, with 8 bases spanning the gap. The germline V gene encodes CDR1 SGHRS and CDR2 YFSETQ.

This clone has more than one count but fewer than ten. This chain joins TRBV7-9 and TRBJ2-1; the D gene is possibly TRBD2 (5 bases). V was shortened by 3 bases and J by 7 bases, with 13 bases between the two germline ends. The CDR3 runs 14 residues. CDR1 is SEHNR, CDR2 FQNEAQ, per germline (reference sequence). The chain's CDR3 is CASSLGYGENEQFF. Written as DNA, the CDR3 is TGTGCCAGCAGCTTGGGTTACGGGGAGAATGAGCAGTTCTTC.

V and J are TRBV5-5 and TRBJ2-7, with D perhaps matching TRBD1 or TRBD2 (5 bases each). Germline V lookup: CDR1 SGHKS, CDR2 YYEKEE (reference sequence). The V end lost 0 bases, the J end lost 2 bases, and 9 bases lay between the germline ends. This CDR3 spans 14 amino acids. The CDR3 loop reads CASSLGDGPYEQYF. Here the CDR3 DNA reads TGTGCCAGCAGCTTGGGGGACGGGCCCTACGAGCAGTACTTC.

The chain recombines TRBV7-9 with TRBJ2-5; the match to TRBD2 covers 10 bases. CDR3 length: 17 residues. V lost 5 bases, J lost 5 bases, and 14 bases stayed unmatched. The germline gives CDR1 SEHNR, CDR2 FQNEAQ (reference sequence). CDR3 nucleotide sequence: TGTGCCAGCAGCCCTCCAGGGACTAGCGCCGCAATGGAGACCCAGTACTTC. It translates to CASSPPGTSAAMETQYF.

This clone appeared a few times. This rearrangement joins TRBV29-1 to TRBJ2-3; 7 bases map to TRBD2. The trim removed 7 bases at V and 6 bases at J, leaving 7 bases unmatched. CDR1 is SQVTM, CDR2 ANQGSEA, per germline. This CDR3 has 12 amino acids. The CDR3 nucleotides read TGCAGCGCCTCCGGGGGGTGGGATACGCAGTATTTT. Amino acid sequence: CSASGGWDTQYF.

The chain has TRBV9 and TRBJ1-1; D is uncertain. Trimming took off 1 base at V and 0 bases at J, with 1 base between the two ends. Germline CDR1 reads SGDLS; CDR2 reads YYNGEE. The CDR3 extends over 12 amino acids. CDR3 sequence reads: CASSVMNTEAFF. The CDR3 DNA reads TGTGCCAGCAGCGTAATGAACACTGAAGCTTTCTTT.

This sequence joins TRBV4-1 and TRBJ2-3; D uncertain. Germline V gene sequence: CDR1 MGHRA, CDR2 YSYEKL. V gave up 1 base and J gave up 6 bases, with 11 bases separating them. The CDR3 spans 14 residues. The CDR3 reads CASSQVKLRDTQYF. For the CDR3, the DNA is TGCGCCAGCAGCCAAGTCAAGCTGAGGGATACGCAGTATTTT.

The chain recombines TRBV5-1 with TRBJ1-1, with D maybe TRBD1 (5 bases). CDR3 length: 14 amino acids. From germline, CDR1 is SGHRS and CDR2 YFSETQ. V dropped 0 bases and J dropped 3 bases, with 9 bases sitting between them. CDR3 loop: CASSLARGDTEAFF. The CDR3 DNA is TGCGCCAGCAGCTTGGCTCGGGGGGACACTGAAGCTTTCTTT.

On this clone: Different DNA sequences within this sample yield the same CDR3. The rearrangement joins TRBV29-1 to TRBJ2-7; D might be TRBD1 (6 bases). This CDR3 region has 12 residues. Germline CDR1 SQVTM, CDR2 ANQGSEA. The germline V and J ends were trimmed by 6 bases and 0 bases, with 9 bases remaining between them. Here the CDR3 DNA reads TGCAGCGTGGAGGACAGCTCCTACGAGCAGTACTTC. The encoded protein is CSVEDSSYEQYF.

In this sample, this clone turned up once. The V gene is TRBV2, the J gene TRBJ2-6; D gene uncertain. Germline V gene lookup returns CDR1 SNHLY and CDR2 FYNNEI. The V and J ends lost 8 bases and 0 bases respectively, with 17 bases between them. The length of the CDR3 is 17 residues. The CDR3 DNA reads TGTGCCAGCCTAATCGGGTCGACCTTCTCTGGGGCCAACGTCCTGACTTTC. Residues: CASLIGSTFSGANVLTF. Full variable domain (missing parts from reference TRBV2 and TRBJ2-6): EPEVTQTPSHQVTQMGQEVILRCVPISNHLYFYWYRQILGQKVEFLVSFYNNEISEKSEIFDDQFSVERPDGSNFTLKIRSTKLEDSAMYFCASLIGSTFSGANVLTFGAGSRLTVL.

The chain is built from TRBV30 and TRBJ2-7; no firm D call. The CDR3 is made up of 13 amino acids. Deletions cut 3 bases from V and 0 bases from J, with 9 bases between. Germline CDR1 is GTSNPN and CDR2 is SVGIG (reference sequence). CDR3 region: CAWRPASSYEQYF. Here the CDR3 DNA reads TGTGCCTGGAGACCCGCTAGCTCCTACGAGCAGTACTTC.

The chain couples TRBV5-6 to TRBJ2-3, with D tentatively TRBD1 (6 bases). The V gene's germline CDR1 is SGHDT and CDR2 YYEEEE. The CDR3 length is 15 residues. Trimming left V 2 bases short and J 3 bases short, with 13 bases between. CDR3: CASSLGGRATDTQYF. CDR3 nucleotide sequence: TGTGCCAGCAGCTTAGGGGGAAGAGCAACAGATACGCAGTATTTT.

The chain links TRBV11-2 to TRBJ1-5; 7 bases agree with TRBD1. This CDR3 region has 17 residues. The V gene's germline CDR1 is SGHAT and CDR2 FQNNGV. With V trimmed by 5 bases and J by 0 bases, 10 bases remained unmatched. The CDR3 loop is CASSQDRAGISNQPQHF. As DNA, the CDR3 is TGTGCCAGCAGCCAAGACAGGGCGGGGATTAGCAATCAGCCCCAGCATTTT.

The chain couples TRBV13 to TRBJ2-1; TRBD1 might be the D (5 bases). CDR1 is PRHDT, CDR2 FYEKMQ, per germline (reference sequence). The V gene lost 1 base and the J gene lost 3 bases, with 7 bases spanning the gap. CDR3 size: 14 residues. This CDR3 is CASSLARDYNEQFF. DNA of the CDR3: TGTGCCAGCAGCTTAGCCAGGGACTACAATGAGCAGTTCTTC.

The chain recombines TRBV12-5 with TRBJ2-2; 7 nucleotides match TRBD1. This CDR3 region has 15 residues. Germline V gene lookup returns CDR1 LGHNT and CDR2 FRNRAP. V was pared by 1 base and J by 1 base, with 0 bases of the junction left unmatched. The CDR3 DNA reads TGTGCTAGTGGTTTGGGGGACAGGAACACCGGGGAGCTGTTTTTT. Translating it yields CASGLGDRNTGELFF. Together with reference TRBV12-5 and TRBJ2-2, the CDR3 gives the full variable domain: DARVTQTPRHKVTEMGQEVTMRCQPILGHNTVFWYRQTMMQGLELLAYFRNRAPLDDSGMPKDRFSAEMPDATLATLKIQPSEPRDSAVYFCASGLGDRNTGELFFGEGSRLTVL.

The V gene is TRBV29-1, the J gene TRBJ2-2; D uncertain. Germline V CDR1 and CDR2: SQVTM, ANQGSEA. The CDR3 has 11 residues. The germline V and J ends were trimmed by 3 bases and 6 bases, with 5 bases remaining between them. The CDR3 protein is CSVDRAGELFF. In DNA form, the CDR3 reads TGCAGCGTTGACCGGGCCGGGGAGCTGTTTTTT.

The chain combines TRBV27 with TRBJ1-1, with 7 positions matching TRBD1. The length of the CDR3 is 15 residues. CDR1 and CDR2 from the germline V gene are MNHEY and SMNVEV (reference sequence). V gave up 5 bases and J gave up 0 bases; unmatched junction bases: 6. CDR3 nucleotides: TGTGCCAGCAGTACTCGGACAGGCATGAACACTGAAGCTTTCTTT. It is translated as CASSTRTGMNTEAFF.

The V call is TRBV5-4, the J call TRBJ2-1; 7 nucleotides line up with TRBD1. Germline CDR1 and CDR2: SGHNT and YYREEE (reference sequence). The CDR3 is made up of 13 amino acids. CDR3 sequence (DNA): TGTGCAGCCGCCGACAGGGCTTACAATGAGCAGTTCTTC. This translates into CAAADRAYNEQFF.

J is TRBJ2-5 and V is TRBV5-1, with TRBD1 as a possible D gene (7 bases). The germline V gene encodes CDR1 SGHRS and CDR2 YFSETQ. The CDR3 runs 22 residues. The germline V and J ends were trimmed by 0 bases and 4 bases, with 34 bases remaining between them. The CDR3 DNA is TGCGCCAGCAGCTTGGGAATTTGGCGGGACAGCGAACCCAATCCGCAAAGAGAGACCCAGTACTTC. Translating it yields CASSLGIWRDSEPNPQRETQYF. The complete variable domain, with remaining parts taken from reference TRBV5-1 and TRBJ2-5, reads KAGVTQTPRYLIKTRGQQVTLSCSPISGHRSVSWYQQTPGQGLQFLFEYFSETQRNKGNFPGRFSGRQFSNSRSEMNVSTLELGDSALYLCASSLGIWRDSEPNPQRETQYFGPGTRLLVL.

In its sample, this clone was seen a few times. This sequence joins TRBV7-9 and TRBJ2-5, with a weak D call TRBD1 (6 bases). Germline CDR1 is SEHNR and CDR2 is FQNEAQ (reference sequence). This CDR3 comprises 13 residues. V lost 4 bases and J lost 7, with 13 bases in between. The CDR3 region has the DNA TGTGCCAGCAGCTACGACAGGAGAGGGACCCAGTACTTC. It codes for CASSYDRRGTQYF. Drawing the rest from reference TRBV7-9 and TRBJ2-5, the complete variable domain is DTGVSQNPRHKITKRGQNVTFRCDPISEHNRLYWYRQTLGQGPEFLTYFQNEAQLEKSRLLSDRFSAERPKGSFSTLEIQRTEQGDSAMYLCASSYDRRGTQYFGPGTRLLVL.

In this sample, this clone turned up a few times. The rearrangement links TRBV30 to TRBJ2-3; unclear D gene. V lost 8 bases, J lost 4 bases, and 13 bases lay in between. This CDR3 has 12 residues. Germline assignment: CDR1 GTSNPN and CDR2 SVGIG (reference sequence). This CDR3 reads CARSQGSDTQYF. CDR3 coding DNA: TGTGCCCGAAGTCAAGGGTCAGATACGCAGTATTTT.

This clone showed up just once. J is TRBJ1-1 and V is TRBV30; 7 bases fit TRBD1. J lost 0 bases, V lost 8 bases, and 3 bases had no gene match. The germline gives CDR1 GTSNPN, CDR2 SVGIG (reference sequence). The CDR3 spans 12 residues. CDR3 sequence reads: CAGGQMNTEAFF. CDR3 bases: TGTGCCGGGGGACAGATGAACACTGAAGCTTTCTTT.

Only a few counts were recorded for this clone. The genes are TRBV20-1 and TRBJ2-7, with D possibly TRBD1 on 5 matching bases. Trimming left V 4 bases short and J 6 bases short, with 10 bases between. The CDR3 spans 11 residues. The germline gives CDR1 DFQATT, CDR2 SNEGSKA (reference sequence). The CDR3 bases are TGCAGTGCTACAGGGATCGGCGAGCAGTACTTC. Translation: CSATGIGEQYF.

The chain carries TRBV25-1 and TRBJ2-7; D uncertain. Trimming left V 3 bases short and J 4 bases short, with 7 bases between. The CDR3 loop spans 12 amino acids. Per germline, CDR1 MGHDK and CDR2 SYGVNS. CDR3 loop: CASSDLQYEQYF. CDR3 coding DNA: TGTGCCAGCAGTGACCTCCAATACGAGCAGTACTTC.

This clone was detected only once. The rearrangement links TRBV4-1 to TRBJ1-1; D is ambiguous. CDR1 MGHRA and CDR2 YSYEKL come from the germline V gene. V lost 4 bases and J 5 bases, leaving 11 bases between the germline ends. This CDR3 has 13 residues. In DNA, the CDR3 is TGCGCCAGCAGCCCGCGCGGGGTTACTGAAGCTTTCTTT. Translating gives CASSPRGVTEAFF.

The chain links TRBV7-9 to TRBJ2-1; no clear D gene. The CDR3 has 11 amino acids. CDR1 is SEHNR, CDR2 FQNEAQ, per germline (reference sequence). Trimming stripped 8 bases from V and 11 bases from J, with 13 bases between. The CDR3 loop reads CASDGDNKQFF. The CDR3 DNA is TGTGCCAGCGACGGAGATAATAAGCAGTTCTTC.

The J gene is TRBJ1-6, the V gene TRBV11-1; TRBD1 matches at 9 bases. V lost 5 bases, J lost 8 bases, and 4 bases stayed unmatched. This CDR3 has 14 amino acids. Germline V gene data show CDR1 as SGHAT and CDR2 as FQDESV (reference sequence). The CDR3 loop is CASSTGQGYSPLHF. The CDR3 DNA sequence: TGTGCCAGCAGCACGGGACAGGGTTATTCACCCCTCCACTTT.